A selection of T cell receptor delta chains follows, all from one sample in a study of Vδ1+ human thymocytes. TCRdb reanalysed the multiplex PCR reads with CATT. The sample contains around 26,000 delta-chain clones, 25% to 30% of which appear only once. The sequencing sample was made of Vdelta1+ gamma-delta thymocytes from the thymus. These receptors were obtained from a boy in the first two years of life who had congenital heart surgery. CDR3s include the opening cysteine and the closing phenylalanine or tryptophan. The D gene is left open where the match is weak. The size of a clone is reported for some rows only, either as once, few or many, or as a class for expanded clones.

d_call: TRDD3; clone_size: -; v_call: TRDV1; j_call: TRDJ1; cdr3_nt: TGTGCTCTTGGGGGAAAGGGACTGGTCGGGGATACCCCCGATAAACTCATCTTT; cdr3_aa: CALGGKGLVGDTPDKLIF
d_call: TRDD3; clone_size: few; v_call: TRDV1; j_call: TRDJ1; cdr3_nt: TGTGCTCTTGGGTTCATCCCCCTCGTACTGGGGATACAGAATCGCGTTAAACTCATCTTT; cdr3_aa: CALGFIPLVLGIQNRVKLIF
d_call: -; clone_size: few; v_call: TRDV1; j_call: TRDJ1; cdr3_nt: TGTGCTCTTGGGGGAACTACTCTACCCGTACTGATGGGCAAACCTACGTACACCGATAAACTCATCTTT; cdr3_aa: CALGGTTLPVLMGKPTYTDKLIF
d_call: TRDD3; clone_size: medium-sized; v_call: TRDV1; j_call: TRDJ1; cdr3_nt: TGTGCTCTTGGGGAACCTACGGGTTGTACTGGGGGATCGTACACCGATAAACTCATCTTT; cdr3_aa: CALGEPTGCTGGSYTDKLIF
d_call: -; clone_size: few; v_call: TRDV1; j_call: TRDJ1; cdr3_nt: TGTGCTCTTGGGGAACGGGGCCCCGGCTGCAATAAACTCATCTTT; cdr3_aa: CALGERGPGCNKLIF
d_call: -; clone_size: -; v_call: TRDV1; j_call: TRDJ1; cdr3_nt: TGTGCTCTTGGGGACGTCCGGCATAAACTCATCTTT; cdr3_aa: CALGDVRHKLIF
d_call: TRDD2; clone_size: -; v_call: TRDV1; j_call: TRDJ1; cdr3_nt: TGTGCTCTTGGGGAACGCCCAATTCCTACTCGGCCGGGTCGGGAGGGGGGCACCGATAAACTCATCTTT; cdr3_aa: CALGERPIPTRPGREGGTDKLIF
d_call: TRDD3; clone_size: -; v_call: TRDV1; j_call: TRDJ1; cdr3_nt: TGTGCTCTTGGGGAACTAAGGCCCTTCTTGACCGACTGGGGGATACGGGGGTACACCGATAAACTCATCTTT; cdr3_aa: CALGELRPFLTDWGIRGYTDKLIF
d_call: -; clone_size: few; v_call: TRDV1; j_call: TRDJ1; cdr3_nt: TGTGCTCTTGGGTCCCACTTGACCCCATGGGTGGGTGGGGGCCCCAACACCGATAAACTCATCTTT; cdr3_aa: CALGSHLTPWVGGGPNTDKLIF
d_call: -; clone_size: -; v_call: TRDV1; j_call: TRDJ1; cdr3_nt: TGTGCTTTACTATTCCTAACAGGGCCTGGGAGCCCCTTTTTCGACGATAAACTCATCTTT; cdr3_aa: CALLFLTGPGSPFFDDKLIF
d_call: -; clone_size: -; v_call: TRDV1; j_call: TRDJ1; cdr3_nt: TGTGCTCTTGGGGAAAGTGCCCTTAGGGCCTTCCGTACGGGAACCGATAAACTCATCTTT; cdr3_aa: CALGESALRAFRTGTDKLIF
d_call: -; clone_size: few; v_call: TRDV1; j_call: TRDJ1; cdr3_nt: TGTGCTCTTGGGGAACTATATTTGGATCCCACGCTGCGGTTGGGCGATAAACTCATCTTT; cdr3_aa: CALGELYLDPTLRLGDKLIF
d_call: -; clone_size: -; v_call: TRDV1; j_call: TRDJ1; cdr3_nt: TGTGCTCTTGGGGAACCCCATACCCCTCCTCCGGGTTTTGGATTTGGCACCGACAAACTCATCTTT; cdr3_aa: CALGEPHTPPPGFGFGTDKLIF
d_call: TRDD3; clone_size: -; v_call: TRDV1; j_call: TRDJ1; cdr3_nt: TGTGCTCTTGGGGAAGCGAGGGACTGGGGGATACGCGTGTGGGATAAACTCATCTTT; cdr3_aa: CALGEARDWGIRVWDKLIF
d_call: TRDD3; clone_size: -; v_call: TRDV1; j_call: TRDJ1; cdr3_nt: TGTGCTCTTGGGGAACTACACTGGGGGATACGCACCGATAAACTCATCTTT; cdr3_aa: CALGELHWGIRTDKLIF
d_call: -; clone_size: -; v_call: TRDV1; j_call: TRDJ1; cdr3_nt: TGTGCTCTTGGGGAACTATCCCTCCAGTGGTACAACAAGGTGGATCGAATGTACACCGATAAACTCATCTTT; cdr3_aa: CALGELSLQWYNKVDRMYTDKLIF
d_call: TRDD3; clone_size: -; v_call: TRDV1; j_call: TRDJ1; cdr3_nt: TGTGCTCTTGGGATGGGAAGCGTCCTACCCAACTACTGGGGGATACGCCCTACCGATAAACTCATCTTT; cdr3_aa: CALGMGSVLPNYWGIRPTDKLIF
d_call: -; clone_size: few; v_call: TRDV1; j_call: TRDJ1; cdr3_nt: TGTGCTCTTGGGAGGCCCCAGGCTTCCCCAGTTTCACTGGTGATTAAACTCATCTTT; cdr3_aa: CALGRPQASPVSLVIKLIF
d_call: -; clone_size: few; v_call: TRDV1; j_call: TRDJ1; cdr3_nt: TGTGCTCTGGCGTTTTGGGGGGACGATAAACTCATCTTT; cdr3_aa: CALAFWGDDKLIF
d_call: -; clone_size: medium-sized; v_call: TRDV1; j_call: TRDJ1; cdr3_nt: TGTGCTCTTGGGGAACGTTCTCTAACGACCGATAAACTCATCTTT; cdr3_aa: CALGERSLTTDKLIF
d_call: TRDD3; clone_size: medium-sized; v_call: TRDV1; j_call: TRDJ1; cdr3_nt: TGTGCTCTTGGGGATTTGGGGGGATGGAACACCGATAAACTCATCTTT; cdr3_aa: CALGDLGGWNTDKLIF
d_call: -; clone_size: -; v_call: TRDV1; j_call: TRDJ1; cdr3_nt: TGTGCTCTTGGGGAACTACCACCGGGCTTCCTAAATGGGATACGAGGGACCCGGTACACCGATAAACTCATCTTT; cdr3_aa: CALGELPPGFLNGIRGTRYTDKLIF
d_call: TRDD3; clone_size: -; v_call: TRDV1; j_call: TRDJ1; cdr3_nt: TGTGCTCTTGGGGAGACGCGGGGGGATCCCCTACAAGGCGATAACCTCATCTTT; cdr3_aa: CALGETRGDPLQGDNLIF
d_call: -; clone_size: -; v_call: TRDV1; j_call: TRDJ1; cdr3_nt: TGTGCTCTTGGGGAACCGGGAGGTATAGAGTGGACCGATAAACTCATCTTT; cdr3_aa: CALGEPGGIEWTDKLIF
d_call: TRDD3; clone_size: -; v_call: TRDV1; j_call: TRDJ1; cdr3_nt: TGTGCTCTTGGAACAAAGGGACTGGGGGACACCGATAAACTCATCTTT; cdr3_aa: CALGTKGLGDTDKLIF
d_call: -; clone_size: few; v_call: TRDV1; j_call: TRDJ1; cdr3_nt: TGTGCTCTTGGGAACCCATTTACCGATAAACTCATCTTT; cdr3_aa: CALGNPFTDKLIF
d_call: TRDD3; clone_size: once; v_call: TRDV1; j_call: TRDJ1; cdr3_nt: TGTGCTCTTGGGGCCCCCATTCCTACGATGGTACTGGGGGACCTAACCGATAAACTCATCTTT; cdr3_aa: CALGAPIPTMVLGDLTDKLIF
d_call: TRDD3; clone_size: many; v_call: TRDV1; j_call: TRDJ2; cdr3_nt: TGTGCTCTTGGGGACCTCAACCACCTTCCTAGGGGGATACGGGGTGGTTTGACAGCACAACTCTTCTTT; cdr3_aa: CALGDLNHLPRGIRGGLTAQLFF
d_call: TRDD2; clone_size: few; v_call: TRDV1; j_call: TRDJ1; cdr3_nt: TGTGCTCTTGGGGAACCCCCCTTCCTACGGTCACGAGGAGTAACTAAACTCATCTTT; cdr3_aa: CALGEPPFLRSRGVTKLIF
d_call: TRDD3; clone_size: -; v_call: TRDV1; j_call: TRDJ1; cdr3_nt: TGTGCTCTTGGGGAAAAGTGGGCCCCTACGGGCGACTGGGGGCAGATAATCACCGATAAACTCATCTTT; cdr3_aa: CALGEKWAPTGDWGQIITDKLIF
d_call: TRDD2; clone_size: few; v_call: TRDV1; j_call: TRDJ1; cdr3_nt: TGTGCTCTAAATTGGGGCCTTCCTACGTACTGGGGCGGTTATGGCGCCGATAAACTCATCTTT; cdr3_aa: CALNWGLPTYWGGYGADKLIF
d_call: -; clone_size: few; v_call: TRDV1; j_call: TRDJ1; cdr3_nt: TGTGCTCTTGGGGAGTCCTTCTATGACTACACCGATAAACTCATCTTT; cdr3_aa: CALGESFYDYTDKLIF
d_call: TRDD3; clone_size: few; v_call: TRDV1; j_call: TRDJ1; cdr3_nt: TGTGCTCTTGGGGAACGGTTCCGTACTGGGGGATCATGCACCGATAAACTCATCTTT; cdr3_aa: CALGERFRTGGSCTDKLIF
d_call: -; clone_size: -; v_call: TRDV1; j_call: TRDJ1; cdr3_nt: TGTGCTCTTGGGGAACGTGCAGCCTCCTGTCCGGAGTACACCGATAAACTCATCTTT; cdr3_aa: CALGERAASCPEYTDKLIF
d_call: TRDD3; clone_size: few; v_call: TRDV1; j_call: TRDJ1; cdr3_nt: TGTGCTCTTGGGGCCCACGGCCTCCTCCCTCATATGGACGAAGGGGGATGCGAGAAACTCATCTTT; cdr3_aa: CALGAHGLLPHMDEGGCEKLIF
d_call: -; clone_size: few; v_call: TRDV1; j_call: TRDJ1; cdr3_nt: TGTGCTCTTGTGTTTTGTCCTTCCCTACACACATTCGGGGGGCCAGCCCTTCTCTCCGATAAACTCATCTTT; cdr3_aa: CALVFCPSLHTFGGPALLSDKLIF
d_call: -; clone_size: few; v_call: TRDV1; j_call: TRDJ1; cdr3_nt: TGTGCTCTTGGGGAAACCCACCTTCCTAAGTCTGGGGGATACACCGATAAACTCATCTTT; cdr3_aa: CALGETHLPKSGGYTDKLIF
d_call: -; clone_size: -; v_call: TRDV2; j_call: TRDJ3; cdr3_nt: TGTGCCTGTGACAGTGAGTTCCGAGCCGGCACGGACTTCCCCCGCTCCTGGGACACCCGACAAATGTTTTTC; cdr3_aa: CACDSEFRAGTDFPRSWDTRQMFF
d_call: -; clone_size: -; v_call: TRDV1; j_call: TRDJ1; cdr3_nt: TGTGCTCTTGGGGAACCCACCCTTCCTACGCTGGGGGATAGTCCCCCGGCCGATAAACTCATCTTT; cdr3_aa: CALGEPTLPTLGDSPPADKLIF
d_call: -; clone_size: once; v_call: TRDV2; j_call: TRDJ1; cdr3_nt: TGTGCCTGTGACCCGGGGGAGCTAGTATACACCGATAAACTCATCTTT; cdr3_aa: CACDPGELVYTDKLIF
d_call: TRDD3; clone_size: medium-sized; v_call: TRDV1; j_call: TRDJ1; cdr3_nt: TGTGCTCTTGGGGAACCGGTACCTTCTTCAAACTGGGGGATACGGTACACCGATAAACTCATCTTT; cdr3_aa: CALGEPVPSSNWGIRYTDKLIF
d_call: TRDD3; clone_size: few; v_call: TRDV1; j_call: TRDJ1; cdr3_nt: TGTGCTCTTGGTGCGAGACGTTCCTCCTCCCAAGGGGATTGGGGGATACGCGTTTCCGATAAACTCATCTTT; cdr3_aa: CALGARRSSSQGDWGIRVSDKLIF
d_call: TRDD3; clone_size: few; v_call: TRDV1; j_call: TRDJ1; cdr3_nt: TGTGCTCTTGGGGTCACGAGGGTACTGGGGGACCCGTACACCGATAAACTCATCTTT; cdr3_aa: CALGVTRVLGDPYTDKLIF
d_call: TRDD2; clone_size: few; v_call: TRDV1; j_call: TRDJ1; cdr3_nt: TGTGCTCTTGGGGAACCACTCTTCCTACTTCCACCATACACCGATAAACTCATCTTT; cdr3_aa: CALGEPLFLLPPYTDKLIF
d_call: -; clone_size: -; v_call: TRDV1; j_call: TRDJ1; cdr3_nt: TGTGCTCTTGGGAAATTAAGCGAGAGTTACCAATGCACCGATAAACTCATCTTT; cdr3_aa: CALGKLSESYQCTDKLIF
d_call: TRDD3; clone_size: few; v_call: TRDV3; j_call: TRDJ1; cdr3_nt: TGTGCGCGGCAAGGAAGCTGGGGGGCGGACACCGATAAACTCATCTTT; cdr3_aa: CARQGSWGADTDKLIF
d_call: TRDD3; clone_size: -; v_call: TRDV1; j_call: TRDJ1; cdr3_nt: TGTGCTCTTGGGGATTCTATAAGAAAGTCCCACGAGTTCCGTGGGGGATACGCCGATAAACTCATCTTT; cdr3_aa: CALGDSIRKSHEFRGGYADKLIF
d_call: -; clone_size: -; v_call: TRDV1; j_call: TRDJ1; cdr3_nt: TGTGCTCTTGGGGAACCCGGTGGCTTGACGACTGGCCCGGAGGGGAAACTCATCTTT; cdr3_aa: CALGEPGGLTTGPEGKLIF
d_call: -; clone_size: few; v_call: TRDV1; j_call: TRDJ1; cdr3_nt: TGTGCTCTTGGGGCCCCTCCCTTCCGTACACGTAAACTCATCTTT; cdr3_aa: CALGAPPFRTRKLIF
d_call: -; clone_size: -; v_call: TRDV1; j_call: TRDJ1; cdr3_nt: TGTGCTCTTGGGGACCCCTTCCACCCGGAGGATAGGGCCGATAAACTCATCTTT; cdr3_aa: CALGDPFHPEDRADKLIF